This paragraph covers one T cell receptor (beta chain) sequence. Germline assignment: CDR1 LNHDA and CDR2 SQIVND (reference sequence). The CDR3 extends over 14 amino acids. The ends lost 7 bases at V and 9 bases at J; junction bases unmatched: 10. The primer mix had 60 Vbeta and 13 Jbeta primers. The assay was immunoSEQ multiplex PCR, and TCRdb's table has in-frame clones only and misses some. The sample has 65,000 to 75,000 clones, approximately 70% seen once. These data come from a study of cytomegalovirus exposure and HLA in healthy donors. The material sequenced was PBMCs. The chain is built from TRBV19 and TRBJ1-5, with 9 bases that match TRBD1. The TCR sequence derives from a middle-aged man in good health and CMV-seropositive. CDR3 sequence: CASKTGGLTGPQHF. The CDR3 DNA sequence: TGTGCCAGTAAAACAGGGGGCCTTACCGGGCCCCAGCATTTT.